This TCR beta chain was captured in a study of CD4 T cells in relation to SARS-CoV-2 and coronaviruses. Cryopreserved PBMCs were CD4-enriched, then split into naive and memory cells. Per germline, CDR1 SGHNT and CDR2 YYREEE (reference sequence). V shed 4 bases, J shed 6 bases, and the junction held 8 bases outside the gene matches. There are 16 residues in the CDR3. Using immunoSEQ multiplex PCR, the repertoire was profiled, and TCRdb retains in-frame clones only, with some absent. The sample consists of tens of thousands of clones, 90% to 95% of them appearing once. What was sequenced was naive CD4+ T cells from PBMCs. The subset: naive CD4+ T cells isolated by negative enrichment. This TCR came from an adult with COVID-19. This rearrangement joins TRBV5-4 to TRBJ2-5; 14 nucleotides line up with TRBD2. The CDR3 region has the DNA TGTGCCAGCAGCACCGGGACTAGCGGGAGCTTGAAGACCCAGTACTTC. It yields the protein CASSTGTSGSLKTQYF.